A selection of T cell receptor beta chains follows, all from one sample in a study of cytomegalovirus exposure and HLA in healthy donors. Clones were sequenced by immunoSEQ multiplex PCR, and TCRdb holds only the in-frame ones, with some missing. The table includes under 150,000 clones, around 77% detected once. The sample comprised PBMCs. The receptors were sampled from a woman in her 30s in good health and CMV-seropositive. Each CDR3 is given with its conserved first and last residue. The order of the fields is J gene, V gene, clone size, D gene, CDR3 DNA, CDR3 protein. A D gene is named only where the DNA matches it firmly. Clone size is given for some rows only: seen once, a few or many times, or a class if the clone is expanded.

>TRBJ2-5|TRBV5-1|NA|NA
TGCGCCAGCAGCTTGGCCGGCGGTGGTTGGTGGCAAACGGGGGAGACCCAGTACTTC
CASSLAGGGWWQTGETQYF
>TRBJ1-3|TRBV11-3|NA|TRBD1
TGTGCCAGCAGACAAAACAGGGGGCCTGGAAACACCATATATTTT
CASRQNRGPGNTIYF
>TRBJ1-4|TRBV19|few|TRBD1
TGTGCCAGTAGTACCGGGACAGCAACTAATGAAAAACTGTTTTTT
CASSTGTATNEKLFF
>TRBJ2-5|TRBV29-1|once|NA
TGCAGCGCCGGAACTAGCCAAGCAGAGACCCAGTACTTC
CSAGTSQAETQYF
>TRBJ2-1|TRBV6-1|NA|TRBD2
TGTGCCAGCAGTGGAGGGGGGTGGACTAGCGGGATTGATGAGCAGTTCTTC
CASSGGGWTSGIDEQFF
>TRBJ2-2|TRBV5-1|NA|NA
TGCGCCAGCAGCCTCCGTCAGGGGGGTGGGGAGCTGTTTTTT
CASSLRQGGGELFF
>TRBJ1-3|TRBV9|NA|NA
TGTGCCAGCAGCGTAGGGTCAGTCTCTGGAAACACCATATATTTT
CASSVGSVSGNTIYF
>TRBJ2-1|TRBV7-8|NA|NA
TGTGCCAGCAGCTTATCCGGTAGCGGGGACAGCTCCTACAATGAGCAGTTCTTC
CASSLSGSGDSSYNEQFF
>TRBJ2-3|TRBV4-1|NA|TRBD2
TGCGCCAGCAGCCAAGGTCCTAGCGGCCTAAGCACAGATACGCAGTATTTT
CASSQGPSGLSTDTQYF
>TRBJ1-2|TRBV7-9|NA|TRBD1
TGTGCCAGCAGCCGACGACAGGGGAATACCTATATTTATGGCTACACCTTC
CASSRRQGNTYIYGYTF
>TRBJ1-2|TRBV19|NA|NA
TGTGCCAGTAGTAAGATTTCAGGGGTCATGGACTATGGCTACACCTTC
CASSKISGVMDYGYTF
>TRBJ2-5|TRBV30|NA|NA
TGTGCCTGGAGTGTACAAGGGGCCCCGTACTTC
CAWSVQGAPYF
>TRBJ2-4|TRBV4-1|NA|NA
TGCGCCAGCAGCCATATTCTAGCCAAAAACATTCAGTACTTC
CASSHILAKNIQYF
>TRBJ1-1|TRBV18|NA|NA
TGTGCCAGCTCAGGTGACAGCTTAGAAGCTTTCTTT
CASSGDSLEAFF
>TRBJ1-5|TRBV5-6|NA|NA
TGTGCCAGCAGCTTGGGGGCCGTCTCGGATAGCAATCAGCCCCAGCATTTT
CASSLGAVSDSNQPQHF
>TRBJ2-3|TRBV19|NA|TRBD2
TGTGCCAGTAGTACCTTGGGCGGGAGGGACACAGATACGCAGTATTTT
CASSTLGGRDTDTQYF
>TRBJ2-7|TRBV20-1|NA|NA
TGCAGTGCCAAGGGGGTCTACGAGCAGTACTTC
CSAKGVYEQYF
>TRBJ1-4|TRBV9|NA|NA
TGTGCCAGCAGCGTAGAGACCTCCGGGGAAAAACTGTTTTTT
CASSVETSGEKLFF
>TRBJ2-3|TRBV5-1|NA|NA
TGCGCCAGCAGCTTGGGAGAAATACGCACAGATACGCAGTATTTT
CASSLGEIRTDTQYF
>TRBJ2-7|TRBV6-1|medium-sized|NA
TGTGCCAGCAGTGACCTCTACGAGCAGTACTTC
CASSDLYEQYF
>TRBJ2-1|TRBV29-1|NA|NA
TGCAGCGGGGGACACGTCAATGAGCAGTTCTTC
CSGGHVNEQFF
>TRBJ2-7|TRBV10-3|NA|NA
TGTGCCATCAGTGGGAGGGAGGACGAGCAGTACTTC
CAISGREDEQYF
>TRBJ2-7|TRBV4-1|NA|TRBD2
TGCGCCAGCAGCCGGCACACCCTAGCGGGATTATCCTACGAGCAGTACTTC
CASSRHTLAGLSYEQYF
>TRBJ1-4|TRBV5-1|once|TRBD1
TGCGCCAGCAGCATCTACGGGACAGGGGGCAATGAAAAACTGTTTTTT
CASSIYGTGGNEKLFF
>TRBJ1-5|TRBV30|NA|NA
TGTGCCTGGGATCAGGGTTTGGGCAATCAGCCCCAGCATTTT
CAWDQGLGNQPQHF
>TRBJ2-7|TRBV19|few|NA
TGTGCCAGTTCTCGTGGGGCTGCGGACTACGAGCAGTACTTC
CASSRGAADYEQYF
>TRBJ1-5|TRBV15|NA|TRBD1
TGTGCCACCAGCGGACAGGGGGTTTGGCAGCCCCAGCATTTT
CATSGQGVWQPQHF
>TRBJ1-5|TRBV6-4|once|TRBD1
TGTGCCAGCAGTGACCGGGACAGGGGGCGAGGTCAGCCCCAGCATTTT
CASSDRDRGRGQPQHF
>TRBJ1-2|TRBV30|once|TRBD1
TGTGCCTGGAGTGGGGGACAGGGAAATGGCTACACCTTC
CAWSGGQGNGYTF
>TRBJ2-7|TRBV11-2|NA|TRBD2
TGTGCCAGCAGCTTAGTTGTGGCGGGAGACCACGAGCAGTACTTC
CASSLVVAGDHEQYF
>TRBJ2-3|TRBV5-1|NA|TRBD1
TGCGCCAGCAGCTTGGAACAGGGGGCATATGATACGCAGTATTTT
CASSLEQGAYDTQYF
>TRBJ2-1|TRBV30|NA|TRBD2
TGTGCCTGGACTCCTCTAGCGGGAGATCTGTATGAGCAGTTCTTC
CAWTPLAGDLYEQFF
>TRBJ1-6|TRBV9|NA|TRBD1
TGTGCCAGCGGACCCGGGACAGGGGAATCACCCCTCCACTTT
CASGPGTGESPLHF
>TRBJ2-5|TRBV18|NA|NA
TGTGCCAGCTCACCACGGCAGGGGGAGACCCAGTACTTC
CASSPRQGETQYF
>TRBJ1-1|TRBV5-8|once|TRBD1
TGTGCCAGCAGCCTTTCGACAGGGGGCGCGGGCACTGAAGCTTTCTTT
CASSLSTGGAGTEAFF
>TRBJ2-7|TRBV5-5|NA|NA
TGTGCCAGCAGAATCCAGGCAGGCTCCTACGAGCAGTACTTC
CASRIQAGSYEQYF
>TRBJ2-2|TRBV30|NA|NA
TGTGCCTGCAAAACAGGTTCAGGCACCGGGGAGCTGTTTTTT
CACKTGSGTGELFF
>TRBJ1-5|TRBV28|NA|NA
TGTGCCAGCAGTACGCTCGGGAGGGGGTTTCAGCCCCAGCATTTT
CASSTLGRGFQPQHF
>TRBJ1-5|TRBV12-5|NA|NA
TGTGCTAGTCGCTTAGAGGGTAGGCAGCCCCAGCATTTT
CASRLEGRQPQHF
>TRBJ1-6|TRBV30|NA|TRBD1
TGTGCCACCCCAGGGGGCCCTTATAATTCACCCCTCCACTTT
CATPGGPYNSPLHF
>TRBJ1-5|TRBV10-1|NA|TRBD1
TGCGCCAGCAGTTGGACAGGGGGACAGCCCCAGCATTTT
CASSWTGGQPQHF
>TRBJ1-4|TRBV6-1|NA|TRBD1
TGTGCCAGCAGCTCGGGACAGGGGGCGGAAAAACTGTTTTTT
CASSSGQGAEKLFF
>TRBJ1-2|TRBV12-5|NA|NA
TGTGCTAGTGGTTTGGGTGGCCTCCCTGGCTACACCTTC
CASGLGGLPGYTF
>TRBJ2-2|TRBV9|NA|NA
TGTGCCAGCAGCACCATGGGGGGGGCAGGGTCCGGGGAGCTGTTTTTT
CASSTMGGAGSGELFF
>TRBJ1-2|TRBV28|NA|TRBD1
TGTGCCAGCAGTCTGGGACAGGGAGGCTACACCTTC
CASSLGQGGYTF
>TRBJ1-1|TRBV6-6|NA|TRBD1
TGTGCCAGCAGTTACTCCCCAGGGGGCGGCACTGAAGCTTTCTTT
CASSYSPGGGTEAFF
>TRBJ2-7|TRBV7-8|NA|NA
TGTGCCAGCAGCTTAGACACCCTCTACGAGCAGTACTTC
CASSLDTLYEQYF
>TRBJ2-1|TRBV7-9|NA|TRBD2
TGTGCCAGCAGCCCTATGGGACTATCCTACAATGAGCAGTTCTTC
CASSPMGLSYNEQFF
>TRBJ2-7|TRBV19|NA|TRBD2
TGTGCCAGTAGCTATACTAGCGGGGGGGCCTCCGAGCAGTACTTC
CASSYTSGGASEQYF
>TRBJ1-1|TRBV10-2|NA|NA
TGCGCCAGCAGCGTCGGTAAGGAAGCTTTCTTT
CASSVGKEAFF
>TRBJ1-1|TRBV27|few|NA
TGTGCCAGCAGTTTCCTCGGACAGCACACTGAAGCTTTCTTT
CASSFLGQHTEAFF
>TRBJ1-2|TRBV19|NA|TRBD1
TGTGCCATCCGAAACCTCGACAGGGGATCCTATGGCTACACCTTC
CAIRNLDRGSYGYTF
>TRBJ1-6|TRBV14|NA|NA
TGTGCCAGCAGCCAACTCACAGGCAATTCACCCCTCCACTTT
CASSQLTGNSPLHF
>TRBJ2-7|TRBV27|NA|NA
TGTGCCAGCAGTTTTGAAGGAGCGGGCGAGCAGTACTTC
CASSFEGAGEQYF
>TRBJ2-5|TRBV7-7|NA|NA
TGTGCTACTACCCCAGGGGCCCGGGAGACCCAGTACTTC
CATTPGARETQYF
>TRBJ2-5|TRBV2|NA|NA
TGTGCCAGCAGTCTGGGACTCCAAGAGACCCAGTACTTC
CASSLGLQETQYF
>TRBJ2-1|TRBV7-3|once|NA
TGTGCCAGCAGCTCACGGACAGTCTCCTACAATGAGCAGTTCTTC
CASSSRTVSYNEQFF
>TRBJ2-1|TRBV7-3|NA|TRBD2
TGTGCCAGCAGCAGAGCGGGAGACCTCAATGAGCAGTTCTTC
CASSRAGDLNEQFF
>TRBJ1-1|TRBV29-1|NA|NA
TGCAGCGTAAGAGTCCAGGAGGACACTGAAGCTTTCTTT
CSVRVQEDTEAFF
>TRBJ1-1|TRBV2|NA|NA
TGTGCCAGCAGTCTCGGTATGAACACTGAAGCTTTCTTT
CASSLGMNTEAFF